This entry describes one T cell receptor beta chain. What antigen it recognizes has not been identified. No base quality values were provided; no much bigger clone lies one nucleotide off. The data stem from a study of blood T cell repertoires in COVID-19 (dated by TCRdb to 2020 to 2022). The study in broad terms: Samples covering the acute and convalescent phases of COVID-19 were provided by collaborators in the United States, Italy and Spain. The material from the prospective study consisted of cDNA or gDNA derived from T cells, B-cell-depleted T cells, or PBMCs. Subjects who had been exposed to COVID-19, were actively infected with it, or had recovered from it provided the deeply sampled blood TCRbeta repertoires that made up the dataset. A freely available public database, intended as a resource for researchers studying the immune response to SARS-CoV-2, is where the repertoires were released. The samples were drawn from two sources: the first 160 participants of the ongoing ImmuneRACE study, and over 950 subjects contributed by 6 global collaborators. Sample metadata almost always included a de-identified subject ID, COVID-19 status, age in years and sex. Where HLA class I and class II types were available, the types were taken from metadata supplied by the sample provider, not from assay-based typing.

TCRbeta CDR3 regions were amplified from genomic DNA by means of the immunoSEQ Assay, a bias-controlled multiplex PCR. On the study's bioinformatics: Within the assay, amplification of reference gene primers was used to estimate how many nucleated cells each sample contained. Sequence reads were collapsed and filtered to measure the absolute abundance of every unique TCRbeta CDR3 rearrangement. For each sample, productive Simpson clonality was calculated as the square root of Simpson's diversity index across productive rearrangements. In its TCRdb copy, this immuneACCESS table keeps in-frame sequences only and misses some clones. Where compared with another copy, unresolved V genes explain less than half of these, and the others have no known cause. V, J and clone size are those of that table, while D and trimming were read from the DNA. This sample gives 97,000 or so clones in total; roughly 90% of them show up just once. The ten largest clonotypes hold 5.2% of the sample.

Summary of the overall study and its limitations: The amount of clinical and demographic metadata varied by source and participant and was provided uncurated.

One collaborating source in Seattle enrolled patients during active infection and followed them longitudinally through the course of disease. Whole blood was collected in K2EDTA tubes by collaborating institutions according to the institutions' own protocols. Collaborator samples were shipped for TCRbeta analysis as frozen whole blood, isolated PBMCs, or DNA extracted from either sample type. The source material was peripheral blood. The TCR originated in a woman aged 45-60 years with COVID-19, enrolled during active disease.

The CDR3: CSASGRPDTDTQYF. The nucleotides read TGCAGTGCTAGTGGCAGGCCCGACACAGATACGCAGTATTTT. The rearrangement combines TRBV20-1 with TRBJ2-3; there is no confident call for the D gene. The germline V gene (reference sequence) gives CDR1 as DFQATT and CDR2 as SNEGSKA. Cut back by 3 bases and 2 bases, the V and J ends lie 12 bases apart. Including cysteine and phenylalanine, the CDR3 has 14 amino acids. Solely the CDR3 DNA is kept, with 42 bases framed from the first base.